Each of the 28 T cell receptor beta chains below was sequenced from the same sample in a study of cytomegalovirus exposure and HLA in healthy donors (dated by TCRdb to about 2017). The method behind the library was the immunoSEQ multiplex PCR assay. Held by TCRdb, this immuneACCESS table contains in-frame sequences only and omits some clones. Under half of the omission traces to an unresolved V gene where checked; the cause of the rest is unknown. This sample has around 150,000 clones in its table, and approximately 90% of those were observed once. Around 3% of the sample is held by the ten biggest clonotypes. The sample taken for sequencing was PBMCs. The receptors stem from a young man in good health and CMV-seronegative.

This clone was seen more than once but under ten times. V gene TRBV7-9 combines with J gene TRBJ1-5; D is undetermined. V was pared by 0 bases and J by 5 bases, with 5 bases between. Germline loops: CDR1 SEHNR, CDR2 FQNEAQ (reference sequence). There are 13 residues in the CDR3. CDR3 sequence reads: CASSLAADQPQHF. CDR3 DNA sequence: TGTGCCAGCAGCTTAGCGGCAGATCAGCCCCAGCATTTT.

The CDR3 protein is CASSLVAGPADTQYF. The CDR3 region has the DNA TGTGCCAGCAGCTTAGTGGCGGGCCCGGCAGATACGCAGTATTTT. The chain has TRBV7-9 and TRBJ2-3; TRBD2 might be the D (5 bases). The CDR3 totals 15 residues. V gave up 1 base and J gave up 4 bases, with 12 bases separating them. In germline, CDR1 is SEHNR, CDR2 FQNEAQ (reference sequence).

This sequence joins TRBV2 and TRBJ2-3; D is unclear. The germline gives CDR1 SNHLY, CDR2 FYNNEI. Trimming removed 4 bases from V and 4 bases from J, with 9 bases in between. CDR3 size: 13 residues. The chain's CDR3 is CASSVGEADTQYF. The CDR3 DNA follows: TGTGCCAGCAGTGTTGGAGAAGCAGATACGCAGTATTTT.

Note on this clone: The sample has other DNA sequences that encode this CDR3 too. This chain joins TRBV27 and TRBJ2-2; TRBD2 agrees at 7 bases. V lost 2 bases and J lost 4; bases outside the gene matches: 4. CDR1 and CDR2 from the germline V gene are MNHEY and SMNVEV (reference sequence). The CDR3 has 15 amino acids. The CDR3 DNA reads as TGTGCCAGCAGTTTAGCGGGGGTGGGCACCGGGGAGCTGTTTTTT. Amino acid sequence: CASSLAGVGTGELFF.

The rearrangement uses TRBV4-1 and TRBJ1-2, with TRBD1 identical over 7 bases. This CDR3 has 15 residues. J gave up 4 bases and V 0 bases, and 5 bases lay outside the gene matches. Germline V gene sequence: CDR1 MGHRA, CDR2 YSYEKL. The CDR3 is CASSQDPGQIYGYTF. DNA of the CDR3: TGCGCCAGCAGCCAAGATCCGGGACAGATCTATGGCTACACCTTC.

The J gene is TRBJ1-2, the V gene TRBV6-5, with a possible D match to TRBD1 (5 bases). The germline V and J ends were trimmed by 4 bases and 8 bases, with 20 bases remaining between them. Germline loops: CDR1 MNHEY, CDR2 SVGAGI. CDR3 size: 15 residues. Here the CDR3 reads CASSSPSSRVEGYTF. DNA of the CDR3: TGTGCCAGCAGTTCCCCTTCGAGCAGGGTCGAAGGCTACACCTTC.

The chain carries TRBV18 and TRBJ1-3, with TRBD1 matching 7 bases. The germline CDR1 and CDR2 sequences are KGHSH and LQKENI. V shed 0 bases, J shed 1 base, and the junction held 6 bases outside the gene matches. This CDR3 is 17 amino acids long. CDR3 bases: TGTGCCAGCTCACCACCGGGACAGCTCTTATCTGGAAACACCATATATTTT. Its protein product is CASSPPGQLLSGNTIYF.

V and J are TRBV15 and TRBJ1-5; 8 positions match TRBD1. V gave up 2 bases and J gave up 7 bases; unmatched junction bases: 10. CDR1 LNHNV and CDR2 YYDKDF come from the germline V gene (reference sequence). The CDR3 is 16 residues long. CDR3: CATSRQAQGVGQPQHF. Written as DNA, the CDR3 is TGTGCCACCAGCAGACAAGCACAGGGGGTGGGACAGCCCCAGCATTTT. Based on the CDR3 plus reference TRBV15 and TRBJ1-5, the full variable domain is DAMVIQNPRYQVTQFGKPVTLSCSQTLNHNVMYWYQQKSSQAPKLLFHYYDKDFNNEADTPDNFQSRRPNTSFCFLDIRSPGLGDTAMYLCATSRQAQGVGQPQHFGDGTRLSIL.

The J gene is TRBJ2-3, the V gene TRBV27, with 10 bases lining up with TRBD2. The V and J ends lost 0 bases and 2 bases, in that order; junction bases with no gene match: 11. CDR1 is MNHEY and CDR2 is SMNVEV in the germline V gene (reference sequence). The length of the CDR3 is 19 residues. CDR3 DNA: TGTGCCAGCAGTTTATCGGGGGGGGCTAGCGGGGGAGACACAGATACGCAGTATTTT. This translates into CASSLSGGASGGDTDTQYF.

The chain is built from TRBV5-6 and TRBJ1-2; no reliable D call. V was pared by 3 bases and J by 3 bases, with 6 bases between. Germline assignment: CDR1 SGHDT and CDR2 YYEEEE. The CDR3 contains 12 residues. The chain's CDR3 is CASSSGDYGYTF. CDR3 bases: TGTGCCAGCAGCTCCGGGGACTATGGCTACACCTTC. The entire variable domain, with the rest obtained from reference TRBV5-6 and TRBJ1-2, is as follows: DAGVTQSPTHLIKTRGQQVTLRCSPKSGHDTVSWYQQALGQGPQFIFQYYEEEERQRGNFPDRFSGHQFPNYSSELNVNALLLGDSALYLCASSSGDYGYTFGSGTRLTVV.

The chain recombines TRBV4-1 with TRBJ1-4, with 7 bases lining up with TRBD1. Germline assignment: CDR1 MGHRA and CDR2 YSYEKL. The CDR3 length is 16 residues. V trimming: 0 bases; J trimming: 8 bases; junction bases outside the gene matches: 9. The CDR3 coding sequence is TGCGCCAGCAGCCAAGATACCAGGGGGAGAGGGGAAAAACTGTTTTTT. Its protein is CASSQDTRGRGEKLFF.

This chain connects TRBV28 to TRBJ2-7; 9 positions agree with TRBD1. J lost 4 bases, V lost 6 bases, and 13 bases had no gene match. CDR1 and CDR2 from the germline V gene are MDHEN and SYDVKM. The CDR3 consists of 16 residues. CDR3 in DNA: TGTGCCAGCAGCCCCCCCGACAGGGGGGTTGGGTACGAGCAGTACTTC. This translates into CASSPPDRGVGYEQYF.

Comments on this clone: The junction departs from germline at one end; a sequencing error may be responsible. The V call is TRBV6-1, the J call TRBJ2-3; the match to TRBD2 covers 13 bases. Germline V lookup: CDR1 MNHNS, CDR2 SASEGT. The length of the CDR3 is 16 residues. CDR3 sequence (DNA): TGTGCCATCAGTGGACTAGCGGGGGAGAACACAGATACGCAGTATTTT. The encoded protein is CAISGLAGENTDTQYF.

This chain uses TRBV5-8 with TRBJ2-7; 8 positions match TRBD2. The ends lost 2 bases at V and 5 bases at J; junction bases unmatched: 15. There are 17 residues in the CDR3. The germline CDR1 and CDR2 sequences are SGHTS and YDEGEE. CDR3 loop: CASSFRGGAGIWDEQYV. The CDR3 nucleotides are TGTGCCAGCAGCTTTCGGGGGGGCGCGGGGATTTGGGACGAGCAGTACGTC.

This chain joins TRBV27 and TRBJ1-2; 9 bases are shared with TRBD1. The CDR3 consists of 18 residues. CDR1 is MNHEY and CDR2 is SMNVEV in the germline V gene (reference sequence). V lost 4 bases and J lost 1; bases outside the gene matches: 13. The CDR3 DNA reads TGTGCCAGCAGTTCAATTGGGACAGGGAATGTTGGTAACTATGGCTACACCTTC. This sequence encodes CASSSIGTGNVGNYGYTF.

This chain joins TRBV6-5 and TRBJ1-2; D is possibly TRBD1 (6 bases). CDR3 size: 15 residues. Trimming stripped 2 bases from V and 4 bases from J, with 14 bases between. Germline CDR1 is MNHEY and CDR2 is SVGAGI. DNA of the CDR3: TGTGCCAGCAGTTACGGGAATGGGGGGGCCTATGGCTACACCTTC. It encodes CASSYGNGGAYGYTF.

The chain uses TRBV10-3 and TRBJ1-5, with 8 bases identical to TRBD1. This CDR3 spans 13 amino acids. Per germline, CDR1 ENHRY and CDR2 SYGVKD. V gave up 7 bases and J gave up 4 bases; unmatched junction bases: 3. Written as DNA, the CDR3 is TGTGCCATCAACCAGGGGGCAAATCAGCCCCAGCATTTT. This sequence encodes CAINQGANQPQHF.

This sequence joins TRBV6-5 and TRBJ2-7, with 8 nucleotides matching TRBD1. After removal of 6 bases from V and 5 bases from J, the junction contained 12 bases not matched to a gene. Germline V gives CDR1 MNHEY, CDR2 SVGAGI. The CDR3 has 15 amino acids. The CDR3 DNA sequence: TGTGCCAGCAGGGGGATTGGACAGGGAGAGCACGAGCAGTACGTC. As protein: CASRGIGQGEHEQYV.

The chain links TRBV2 to TRBJ1-5, with 8 bases lining up with TRBD1. V was clipped by 7 bases and J by 4 bases; unmatched bases: 9. This CDR3 spans 15 amino acids. Per the germline V gene, CDR1 is SNHLY and CDR2 is FYNNEI. CDR3 in amino acids: CASTQDRGRNQPQHF. In DNA form, the CDR3 reads TGTGCCAGCACCCAAGACAGGGGCCGGAATCAGCCCCAGCATTTT. Drawing the rest from reference TRBV2 and TRBJ1-5, the complete variable domain is EPEVTQTPSHQVTQMGQEVILRCVPISNHLYFYWYRQILGQKVEFLVSFYNNEISEKSEIFDDQFSVERPDGSNFTLKIRSTKLEDSAMYFCASTQDRGRNQPQHFGDGTRLSIL.

This rearrangement joins TRBV5-1 to TRBJ2-5, with D possibly matching TRBD1 (6 bases). Trimming cost V 3 bases and J 2 bases, with 11 bases left between them. This CDR3 contains 14 residues. CDR1 is SGHRS and CDR2 is YFSETQ in the germline V gene. The CDR3 coding sequence is TGCGCCAGCAGCTCTCAGGGGATTCAAGAGACCCAGTACTTC. Its translation is CASSSQGIQETQYF.

The chain employs TRBV5-1 and TRBJ2-3; 10 bases are shared with TRBD2. After removal of 4 bases from V and 6 bases from J, the junction contained 14 bases not matched to a gene. CDR1 and CDR2 from the germline V gene are SGHRS and YFSETQ. CDR3 length equals 17 residues. The CDR3 DNA follows: TGCGCCAGCAGCGCCCTCGGGAGCGGGGGGGCCCCGGATACGCAGTATTTT. It is translated as CASSALGSGGAPDTQYF.

The chain carries TRBV7-8 and TRBJ2-5; TRBD1 is a possible D gene (5 bases). Germline V gene lookup returns CDR1 SGHVS and CDR2 FQNEAQ. The CDR3 runs to 14 residues. With 7 bases removed from V and 1 base from J, the gap between germline ends came to 13 bases. The CDR3 coding sequence is TGTGCCAGCACCCCAACAAGGGGCCAAGAGACCCAGTACTTC. The encoded protein is CASTPTRGQETQYF.

The chain recombines TRBV11-2 with TRBJ2-7; 11 positions agree with TRBD2. After removal of 2 bases from V and 7 bases from J, the junction contained 13 bases not matched to a gene. Germline values: CDR1 SGHAT, CDR2 FQNNGV. This CDR3 has 17 amino acids. This chain's CDR3 is CASSLLTSGIQASEQYF. CDR3 nucleotide sequence: TGTGCCAGCAGCTTATTGACTAGCGGGATCCAAGCCTCGGAGCAGTACTTC.

This rearrangement joins TRBV28 to TRBJ2-5; D is undetermined. Per germline, CDR1 MDHEN and CDR2 SYDVKM. The CDR3 consists of 16 residues. The V end lost 2 bases, the J end lost 1 base, and 14 bases lay between the germline ends. The CDR3 sequence is CASSLNAGSGQETQYF. DNA of the CDR3: TGTGCCAGCAGTTTAAATGCAGGTTCCGGCCAAGAGACCCAGTACTTC.

The V and J genes are TRBV28 and TRBJ1-2; no clear D gene. Germline CDR1 is MDHEN and CDR2 is SYDVKM. V was shortened by 3 bases and J by 4 bases, with 9 bases between the two germline ends. The CDR3 length is 13 residues. For the CDR3, the DNA is TGTGCCAGCAGTTTGCCGCCCAGCTATGGCTACACCTTC. It translates to CASSLPPSYGYTF.

The J gene is TRBJ2-3, the V gene TRBV6-5, with D possibly TRBD1 on 5 matching bases. The CDR3 runs to 16 residues. Per the germline V gene, CDR1 is MNHEY and CDR2 is SVGAGI. Trimming left V 2 bases short and J 1 base short, with 13 bases between. CDR3 coding DNA: TGTGCCAGCAGTTACGGACAAGCACCCGGCACAGATACGCAGTATTTT. Encoded protein: CASSYGQAPGTDTQYF.

The chain has TRBV30 and TRBJ2-2, with TRBD2 as a possible D gene (5 bases). The V and J ends lost 1 base and 4 bases respectively, with 10 bases between them. This CDR3 contains 14 residues. The germline V gene has CDR1 GTSNPN and CDR2 SVGIG (reference sequence). The CDR3 DNA sequence: TGTGCCTGGAGTGCCTTAGCGTTCACCGGGGAGCTGTTTTTT. Protein sequence: CAWSALAFTGELFF.

This clone was detected a few times. This rearrangement joins TRBV27 to TRBJ2-7; 8 nucleotides align to TRBD1. With V trimmed by 6 bases and J by 3 bases, 7 bases remained unmatched. This CDR3 is built from 14 residues. Germline values: CDR1 MNHEY, CDR2 SMNVEV (reference sequence). CDR3 sequence (DNA): TGTGCCAGCAGCCTACGGGACAGGAGCTACGAGCAGTACTTC. Protein sequence: CASSLRDRSYEQYF.